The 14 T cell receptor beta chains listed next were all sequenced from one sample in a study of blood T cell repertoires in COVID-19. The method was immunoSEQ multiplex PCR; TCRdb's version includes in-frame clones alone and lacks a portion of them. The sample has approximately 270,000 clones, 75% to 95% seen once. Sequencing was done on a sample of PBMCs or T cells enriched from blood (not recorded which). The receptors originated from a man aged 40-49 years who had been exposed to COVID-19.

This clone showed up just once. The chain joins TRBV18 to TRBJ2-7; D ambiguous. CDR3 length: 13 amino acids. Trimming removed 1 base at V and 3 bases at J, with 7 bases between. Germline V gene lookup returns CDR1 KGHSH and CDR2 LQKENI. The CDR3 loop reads CASSPRDNYEQYF. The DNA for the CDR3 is TGTGCCAGCTCACCACGAGACAACTACGAGCAGTACTTC.

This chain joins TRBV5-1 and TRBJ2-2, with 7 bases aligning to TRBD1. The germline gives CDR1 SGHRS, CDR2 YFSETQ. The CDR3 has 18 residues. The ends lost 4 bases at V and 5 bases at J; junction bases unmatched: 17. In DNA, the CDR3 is TGCGCCAGCAGCCATGGGACAGAAGTTCTTATTGGGACCGGGGAGCTGTTTTTT. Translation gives CASSHGTEVLIGTGELFF.

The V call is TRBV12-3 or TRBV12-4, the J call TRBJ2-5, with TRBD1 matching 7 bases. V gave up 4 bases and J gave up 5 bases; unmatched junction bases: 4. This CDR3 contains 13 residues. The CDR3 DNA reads TGTGCCAGCAGTTCGACAGGGACGGAGACCCAGTACTTC. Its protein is CASSSTGTETQYF.

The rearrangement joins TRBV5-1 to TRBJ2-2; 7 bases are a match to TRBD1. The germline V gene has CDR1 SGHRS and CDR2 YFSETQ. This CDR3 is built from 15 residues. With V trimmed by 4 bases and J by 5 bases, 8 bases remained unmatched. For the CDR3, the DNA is TGCGCCAGCAGCCCCAGACAGGGTGGGACCGGGGAGCTGTTTTTT. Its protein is CASSPRQGGTGELFF.

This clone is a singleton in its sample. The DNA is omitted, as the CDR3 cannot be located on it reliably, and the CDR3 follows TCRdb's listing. Here the CDR3 reads CASSFLAGLTGELFF. The chain couples TRBV28 to TRBJ2-2; the D call TRBD1 from the table was never checked on the DNA. The germline gives CDR1 MDHEN, CDR2 SYDVKM. The CDR3 extends over 15 residues, inclusive of both ends.

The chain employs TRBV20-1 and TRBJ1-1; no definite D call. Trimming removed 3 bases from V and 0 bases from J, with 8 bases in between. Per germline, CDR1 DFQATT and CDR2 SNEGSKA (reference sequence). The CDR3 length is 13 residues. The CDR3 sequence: CSASYRLNTEAFF. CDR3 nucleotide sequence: TGCAGTGCTAGTTACAGATTGAACACTGAAGCTTTCTTT.

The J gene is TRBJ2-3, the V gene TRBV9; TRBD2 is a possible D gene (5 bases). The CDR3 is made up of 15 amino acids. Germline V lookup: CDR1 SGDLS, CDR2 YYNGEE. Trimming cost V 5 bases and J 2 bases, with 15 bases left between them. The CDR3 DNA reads TGTGCCAGCAGTGACCTAGCAGAGTTCACAGATACGCAGTATTTT. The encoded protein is CASSDLAEFTDTQYF.

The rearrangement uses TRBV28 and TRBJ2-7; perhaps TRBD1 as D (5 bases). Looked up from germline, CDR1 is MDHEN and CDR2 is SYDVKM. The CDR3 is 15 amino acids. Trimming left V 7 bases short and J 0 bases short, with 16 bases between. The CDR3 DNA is TGTGCCAGCACGGCCCCCAGGGTAGGCTCCTACGAGCAGTACTTC. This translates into CASTAPRVGSYEQYF.

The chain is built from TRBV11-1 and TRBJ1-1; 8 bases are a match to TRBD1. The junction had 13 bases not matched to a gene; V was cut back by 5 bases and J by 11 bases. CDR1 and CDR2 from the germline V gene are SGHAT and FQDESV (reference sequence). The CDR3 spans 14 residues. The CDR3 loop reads CASSPSTGASGAFF. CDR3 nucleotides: TGTGCCAGCAGCCCCTCGACAGGGGCCTCCGGGGCTTTCTTT.

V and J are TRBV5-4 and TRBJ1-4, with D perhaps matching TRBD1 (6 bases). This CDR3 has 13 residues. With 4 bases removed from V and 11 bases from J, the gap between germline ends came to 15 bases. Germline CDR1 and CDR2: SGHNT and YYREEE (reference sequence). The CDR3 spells CASSLKQGRKLFF. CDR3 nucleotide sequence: TGTGCCAGCAGCCTCAAACAGGGCAGGAAACTGTTTTTT. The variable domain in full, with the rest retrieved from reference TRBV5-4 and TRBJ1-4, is ETGVTQSPTHLIKTRGQQVTLRCSSQSGHNTVSWYQQALGQGPQFIFQYYREEENGRGNFPPRFSGLQFPNYSSELNVNALELDDSALYLCASSLKQGRKLFFGSGTQLSVL.

The CDR3 bases are TGTGCCAGCAGCTTAGAGATCATCCCGAGCTCTGGGGCCAACGTCCTGACTTTC. Translated, it gives CASSLEIIPSSGANVLTF. The chain recombines TRBV7-6 with TRBJ2-6; D remains unclear. V gave up 1 base and J gave up 0 bases, with 13 bases separating them. The CDR3 sequence is 18 residues long. Germline loops: CDR1 SGHVS, CDR2 FNYEAQ.

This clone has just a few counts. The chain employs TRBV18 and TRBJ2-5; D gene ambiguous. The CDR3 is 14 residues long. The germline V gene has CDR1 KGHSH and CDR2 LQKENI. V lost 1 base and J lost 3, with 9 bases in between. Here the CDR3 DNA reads TGTGCCAGCTCACCACGGTCGCAGGAAGAGACCCAGTACTTC. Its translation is CASSPRSQEETQYF.

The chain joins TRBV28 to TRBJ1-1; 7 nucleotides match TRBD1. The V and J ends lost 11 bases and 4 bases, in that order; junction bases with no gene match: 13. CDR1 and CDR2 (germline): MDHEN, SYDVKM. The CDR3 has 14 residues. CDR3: CAARGIGQFTEAFF. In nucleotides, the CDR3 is TGTGCCGCCAGGGGGATTGGCCAGTTCACTGAAGCTTTCTTT. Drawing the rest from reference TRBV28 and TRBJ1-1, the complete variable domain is DVKVTQSSRYLVKRTGEKVFLECVQDMDHENMFWYRQDPGLGLRLIYFSYDVKMKEKGDIPEGYSVSREKKERFSLILESASTNQTSMYLCAARGIGQFTEAFFGQGTRLTVV.

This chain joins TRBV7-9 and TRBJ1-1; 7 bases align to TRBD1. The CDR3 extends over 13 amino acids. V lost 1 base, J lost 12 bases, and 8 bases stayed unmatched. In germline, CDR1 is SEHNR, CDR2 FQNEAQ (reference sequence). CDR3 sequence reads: CASSLGLTGKTFF. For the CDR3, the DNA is TGTGCCAGCAGCTTAGGTTTGACAGGGAAGACTTTCTTT.